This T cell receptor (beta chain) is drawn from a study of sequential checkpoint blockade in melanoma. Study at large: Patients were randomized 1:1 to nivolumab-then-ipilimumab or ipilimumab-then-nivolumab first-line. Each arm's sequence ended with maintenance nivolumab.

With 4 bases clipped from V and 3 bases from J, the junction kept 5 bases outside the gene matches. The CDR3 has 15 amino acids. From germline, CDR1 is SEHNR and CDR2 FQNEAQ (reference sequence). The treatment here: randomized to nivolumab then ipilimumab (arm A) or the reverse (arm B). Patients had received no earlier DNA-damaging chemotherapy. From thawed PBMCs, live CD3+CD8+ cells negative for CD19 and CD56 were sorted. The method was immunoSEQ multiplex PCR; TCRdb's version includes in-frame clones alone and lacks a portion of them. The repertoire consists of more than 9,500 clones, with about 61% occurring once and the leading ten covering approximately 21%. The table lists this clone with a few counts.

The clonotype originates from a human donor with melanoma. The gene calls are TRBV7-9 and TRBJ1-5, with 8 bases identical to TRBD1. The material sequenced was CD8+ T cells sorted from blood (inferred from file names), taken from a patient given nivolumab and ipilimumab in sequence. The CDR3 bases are TGTGCCAGCAGCTACAGGGGGGAACCCAATCAGCCCCAGCATTTT. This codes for CASSYRGEPNQPQHF.